Listed below are T cell receptor beta chains from one sample, sequenced in a study of blood T cell repertoires in COVID-19. The protocol was immunoSEQ multiplex PCR, while the TCRdb copy is restricted to in-frame clones and leaves out a portion. The sample has approximately 220,000 clones, 83% seen once. The sequencing input was PBMCs or T cells enriched from blood (not recorded which). These receptors came from a middle-aged woman who had been exposed to COVID-19. Both conserved end residues are part of each CDR3. The D gene is left open where the match is weak. Size tells how often a clone was seen (once, few, many) or the class of an expanded clone, and some rows leave it out.

D gene | J gene | CDR3 length | V gene | clone size | CDR3 DNA | CDR3 protein
TRBD2 | TRBJ2-3 | 18 | TRBV18 | NA | TGTGCCAGCTCACCATTCGCCCTAGCGGGGCAAGACACAGATACGCAGTATTTT | CASSPFALAGQDTDTQYF
NA | TRBJ1-1 | 13 | TRBV5-8 | NA | TGTGCCAGCAGCTTGGCGACAGCCTTTGAAGCTTTCTTT | CASSLATAFEAFF
TRBD2 | TRBJ2-7 | 15 | TRBV24-1 | NA | TGTGCCACTCAAAGGGCGGGGGTTTTGAGATACGAGCAGTACTTC | CATQRAGVLRYEQYF
TRBD1 | TRBJ1-2 | 16 | TRBV6-5 | NA | TGTGCCAGCAGTTACCCGACAGGGGAAAGAAACTATGGCTACACCTTC | CASSYPTGERNYGYTF
TRBD1 | TRBJ1-2 | 14 | TRBV2 | NA | TGTGCCAGCAGTCAAGGGGGCGCGGGGTATGGCTACACCTTC | CASSQGGAGYGYTF
TRBD1 | TRBJ1-2 | 18 | TRBV5-1 | NA | TGCGCCAGCAGCTATCATACTCCGACAGGGGGGAAAAACTATGGCTACACCTTC | CASSYHTPTGGKNYGYTF
TRBD1 | TRBJ1-5 | 15 | TRBV6-2/TRBV6-3 | NA | TGTGCCAGCAGTCAGGGGGCTTCGAGCAATCAGCCCCAGCATTTT | CASSQGASSNQPQHF
NA | TRBJ2-1 | 16 | TRBV15 | once | TGTGCCACCAGCAGAGATCGGACACCTACCTACAATGAGCAGTTCTTC | CATSRDRTPTYNEQFF
NA | TRBJ1-5 | 14 | TRBV6-1 | NA | TGTGCCAGCAGTGAGGGCGAGGAGGGTCAGCCCCAGCATTTT | CASSEGEEGQPQHF
TRBD2 | TRBJ2-2 | 16 | TRBV3-1/TRBV3-2 | NA | TGTGCCAGCAGCCTCCGACTAGCGGGGGGCACCGGGGAGCTGTTTTTT | CASSLRLAGGTGELFF
TRBD1 | TRBJ2-1 | 16 | TRBV10-3 | NA | TGTGCCATCAGTGGATATCTGGGACAGGAGGTTCGAGAGCAGTTCTTC | CAISGYLGQEVREQFF
TRBD1 | TRBJ1-6 | 14 | TRBV19 | NA | TGTGCCACCCGGGACAGGGGATCTAATTCACCCCTCCACTTT | CATRDRGSNSPLHF
NA | TRBJ1-3 | 15 | TRBV6-5 | NA | TGTGCCAGCAGCCTAACAGGGACGTCTGGAAACACCATATATTTT | CASSLTGTSGNTIYF
NA | TRBJ1-1 | 16 | TRBV2 | NA | TGTGCCAGCAGTGTTAGCGTGGACAGCACGAACACTGAAGCTTTCTTT | CASSVSVDSTNTEAFF
NA | TRBJ2-1 | 11 | TRBV20-1 | NA | TGCAGTGTCTTGGGCTCCAATGAGCAGTTCTTC | CSVLGSNEQFF
NA | TRBJ2-7 | 16 | TRBV29-1 | NA | TGCAGCGCTTGGTCCTTACAGGTGGGGCAAACCTACGAGCAGTACTTC | CSAWSLQVGQTYEQYF
TRBD1 | TRBJ1-2 | 15 | TRBV3-1/TRBV3-2 | NA | TGTGCCAGCGCGCAACGGACAGGGCCGAACTATGGCTACACCTTC | CASAQRTGPNYGYTF
TRBD1 | TRBJ1-1 | 14 | TRBV5-4 | once | TGTGCCAGCAGCTTTGACAGGGGCGAGGGTGAAGCTTTCTTT | CASSFDRGEGEAFF
NA | TRBJ2-1 | 11 | TRBV6-1 | NA | TGTGCCAGCAGTGAAATGGCTGAGCAGTTCTTC | CASSEMAEQFF
NA | TRBJ2-4 | 15 | TRBV14 | once | TGTGCCAGCAGCCAAGATATAGCAGGGTCCGGCGTTCAGTACTTC | CASSQDIAGSGVQYF
TRBD2 | TRBJ2-5 | 15 | TRBV4-2 | once | TGTGCCAGCAGCCCCCTGGGGAGCGGGGAAGAGACCCAGTACTTC | CASSPLGSGEETQYF
NA | TRBJ2-2 | 13 | TRBV19 | few | TGTGCCAGTAGTTGGACTTATACCGGGGAGCTGTTTTTT | CASSWTYTGELFF
TRBD2 | TRBJ2-1 | 16 | TRBV7-6 | NA | TGTGCCAGCAGCCCCGGGGTCTCGGGACTATCCAATGAGCAGTTCTTC | CASSPGVSGLSNEQFF
NA | TRBJ2-5 | 15 | TRBV4-2 | NA | TGTGCCAGCAGCCAAGTGCAGGGGTCAATAGAGACCCAGTACTTC | CASSQVQGSIETQYF
NA | TRBJ2-7 | 15 | TRBV27 | NA | TGTGCCAGCAGCCAGAAGCAGGGCCGCTCCTACGAGCAGTACTTC | CASSQKQGRSYEQYF
TRBD1 | TRBJ2-3 | 12 | TRBV2 | NA | TGTGCCAGCAGGCAGGGGGAGGATACGCAGTATTTT | CASRQGEDTQYF
TRBD1 | TRBJ1-4 | 15 | TRBV28 | NA | TGTGCCAGCAGTACTAACAGGGGGCATAATGAAAAACTGTTTTTT | CASSTNRGHNEKLFF
NA | TRBJ1-4 | 13 | TRBV3-1/TRBV3-2 | NA | TGTGCCAGCAGCTCCGGGAATAATGAAAAACTGTTTTTT | CASSSGNNEKLFF
TRBD1 | TRBJ1-2 | 15 | TRBV19 | NA | TGTGCCAGTAGTACCGAACAGGGGTTTCGGTATGGCTACACCTTC | CASSTEQGFRYGYTF
TRBD2 | TRBJ2-3 | 16 | TRBV5-1 | NA | TGCGCCAGCAGCCCGGACGTGGGCGGGGGGTCAGATACGCAGTATTTT | CASSPDVGGGSDTQYF
TRBD2 | TRBJ2-5 | 15 | TRBV5-1 | once | TGCGCCAGCAGCTTCCTCACCGGGGGGGCGAAGACCCAGTACTTC | CASSFLTGGAKTQYF
NA | TRBJ1-2 | 14 | TRBV5-6 | NA | TGTGCCAGCAGCACAGGGCCCCTCCCTTATGGCTACACCTTC | CASSTGPLPYGYTF
NA | TRBJ1-1 | 14 | TRBV7-2 | NA | TGTGCCAGCAGCTTTACGGGGGGGGTGACTGAAGCTTTCTTT | CASSFTGGVTEAFF
NA | TRBJ1-1 | 14 | TRBV7-9 | NA | TGTGCCAGCAGCTTACAGGCAGGGAACACTGAAGCTTTCTTT | CASSLQAGNTEAFF
NA | TRBJ2-2 | 14 | TRBV19 | NA | TGTGCCAGTAGTTCGACCGGACTTGTCGGGGAGCTGTTTTTT | CASSSTGLVGELFF
NA | TRBJ1-1 | 14 | TRBV29-1 | NA | TGCAGCGTCCTCCCCGGGGGAGCGAACACTGAAGCTTTCTTT | CSVLPGGANTEAFF
NA | TRBJ1-1 | 15 | TRBV11-2 | NA | TGTGCCAGCAGCTCCCGGTTCTTGGTCGGCACTGAAGCTTTCTTT | CASSSRFLVGTEAFF
NA | TRBJ2-3 | 15 | TRBV14 | NA | TGTGCCAGCAGCCAAGGGAGGCCTAGCACAGATACGCAGTATTTT | CASSQGRPSTDTQYF
NA | TRBJ1-1 | 14 | TRBV11-2 | NA | TGTGCCAGCAGCTTAGGTGGCCGGGGCACTGAAGCTTTCTTT | CASSLGGRGTEAFF
NA | TRBJ2-7 | 13 | TRBV28 | NA | TGTGCCAGCAGTTTACAGGGCTCCTACGAGCAGTACTTC | CASSLQGSYEQYF
NA | TRBJ1-1 | 15 | TRBV6-5 | NA | TGTGCCAGCAGCGCCCGGGGCAGGGGAAGCACTGAAGCTTTCTTT | CASSARGRGSTEAFF
TRBD1 | TRBJ1-6 | 19 | TRBV11-3 | once | TGTGCCAGCATCCCCTGGACCGACAGGGTGAGGAGATATAATTCACCCCTCCACTTT | CASIPWTDRVRRYNSPLHF
TRBD1 | TRBJ1-2 | 14 | TRBV27 | NA | TGTGCCAGCAGTCCTTGGACAGGCCAAGGAGGCTACACCTTC | CASSPWTGQGGYTF
NA | TRBJ2-3 | 15 | TRBV7-2 | NA | TGTGCCAGCAGCGTCCTTAGACTTACCACAGATACGCAGTATTTT | CASSVLRLTTDTQYF
NA | TRBJ1-2 | 13 | TRBV30 | NA | TGTGCCTGGAGGGAGGGGAATAACTATGGCTACACCTTC | CAWREGNNYGYTF
TRBD1 | TRBJ1-6 | 14 | TRBV3-1/TRBV3-2 | NA | TGTGCCAGCAGCTCCAGGCAGGGGGCCTCACCCCTCCACTTT | CASSSRQGASPLHF
NA | TRBJ1-1 | 13 | TRBV7-3 | NA | TGTGCCAGCAGCTTAAGCGAACTCACTGAAGCTTTCTTT | CASSLSELTEAFF
TRBD2 | TRBJ2-7 | 15 | TRBV7-2 | NA | TGTGCCAGCAGCTTAGGCGGGGGGGGTTGGGACGAGCAGTACTTC | CASSLGGGGWDEQYF
TRBD1 | TRBJ2-2 | 15 | TRBV28 | NA | TGTGCCAGCCAGTGGGGGACAGGGAACACCGGGGAGCTGTTTTTT | CASQWGTGNTGELFF
NA | TRBJ1-1 | 18 | TRBV19 | NA | TGTGCCAGTAGTATAGATGAGTCCGGACTATTTATGGACACTGAAGCTTTCTTT | CASSIDESGLFMDTEAFF
NA | TRBJ1-5 | 12 | TRBV20-1 | NA | TGCAGTGTTAGTGGGGGCACTCAGCCCCAGCATTTT | CSVSGGTQPQHF
TRBD2 | TRBJ2-1 | 17 | TRBV13 | NA | TGTGCCAGCAGCTTTAAGACTAGCGGAGCCTCCTACAATGAGCAGTTCTTC | CASSFKTSGASYNEQFF
NA | TRBJ1-1 | 13 | TRBV2 | NA | TGTGCCAGCAGTCGACAGCACAACACTGAAGCTTTCTTT | CASSRQHNTEAFF
NA | TRBJ1-1 | 14 | TRBV28 | NA | TGTGCCAGCCTTGGAGGGATAATTTACACTGAAGCTTTCTTT | CASLGGIIYTEAFF